This TCR beta chain was obtained from a study of identical twins. The study, taken as a whole, reports: Insertions were fewer in abundant cord blood beta clonotypes, whereas memory repertoires showed none of this pattern. Models underestimated out-of-frame TCR alpha sharing in monozygotic twins. Out-of-frame alpha sequences shared by twins showed excess low generation probability.

In its sample, this clonotype was seen many times. The antigen remains unidentified. The CDR3 is 14 residues long. V was pared by 7 bases and J by 0 bases, with 12 bases between. Germline-derived CDR1 and CDR2 are MNHEY and SMNVEV (reference sequence). Template switching (which added a universal primer site) was used, and cDNA carried unique molecular identifiers. TCRdb reprocessed the 5' RACE reads via MiXCR and lists one record per CDR3 protein. The profile shows hundreds of thousands of distinct CDR3 sequences, roughly 12% of them singletons. The same data also went into a second study, on yellow fever vaccine responses in identical twins.

The sequenced sample consisted of PBMCs. The clonotype was recovered from a woman aged 18-29 years in good health. V usage is TRBV27 and J usage is TRBJ2-5, with D possibly TRBD2 on 6 matching bases. The CDR3 sequence: CASKLRGNQETQYF. The CDR3 DNA reads TGTGCCAGCAAACTTCGGGGGAACCAAGAGACCCAGTACTTC.